The 14 T cell receptor beta chains reported below all come from one sample, sequenced in a study of control samples from healthy donors and cancer patients. Repertoires were generated with immunoSEQ multiplex PCR, while TCRdb's copy carries only in-frame clones and drops some. This table holds more than 65,000 clones, over 85% found once. Sequencing used PBMCs. These receptors were collected from a woman aged 60-75 years with head and neck cancer.

The rearrangement uses TRBV20-1 and TRBJ2-7; D may be TRBD1 (5 bases). Trimming removed 6 bases at V and 3 bases at J, with 9 bases between. The CDR3 sequence is 11 residues long. CDR1 is DFQATT, CDR2 SNEGSKA, per germline (reference sequence). The CDR3: CSADDSYEQYF. The CDR3 coding sequence is TGCAGTGCAGACGACAGCTACGAGCAGTACTTC.

The V and J genes are TRBV6-4 and TRBJ2-1; the D is unclear. Germline V gene data show CDR1 as MRHNA and CDR2 as SNTAGT. The CDR3 consists of 13 residues. V shed 2 bases and J shed 3 bases, with 5 bases lying between them. In DNA, the CDR3 is TGTGCCAGCAGTGACATGGACTACAATGAGCAGTTCTTC. Translating it yields CASSDMDYNEQFF.

The chain is built from TRBV7-8 and TRBJ2-5, with D possibly being TRBD1 (5 bases). The length of the CDR3 is 13 residues. Trimming cost V 2 bases and J 7 bases, with 11 bases left between them. CDR1 is SGHVS and CDR2 is FQNEAQ in the germline V gene. CDR3 in DNA: TGTGCCAGCAGCTTAAAGCAGGGCGCGACCCAGTACTTC. It is translated as CASSLKQGATQYF.

The CDR3 nucleotides are TGTGCCAGCAGTCAGGGGTCCTACAATGAGCAGTTCTTC. It is translated as CASSQGSYNEQFF. The chain combines TRBV12-3 or TRBV12-4 with TRBJ2-1; D perhaps matches TRBD1 (6 bases). V was shortened by 5 bases and J by 1 base, with 6 bases between the two germline ends. This CDR3 region has 13 residues.

The V call is TRBV19, the J call TRBJ2-3; 9 bases agree with TRBD1. The CDR3 loop spans 14 amino acids. Germline V lookup: CDR1 LNHDA, CDR2 SQIVND (reference sequence). V lost 8 bases and J lost 2; bases outside the gene matches: 5. The CDR3 nucleotides read TGTGCCAGTTCACAGGGGGCCCCCACAGATACGCAGTATTTT. It codes for CASSQGAPTDTQYF.

This chain connects TRBV7-8 to TRBJ2-3; 16 nucleotides match TRBD2. The CDR3 extends over 16 amino acids. V shed 5 bases, J shed 8 bases, and the junction held 7 bases outside the gene matches. CDR1 is SGHVS and CDR2 is FQNEAQ in the germline V gene. DNA of the CDR3: TGTGCCAGCAGCCCGGGACTAGCGGGAGGGTTCGGTACGCAGTATTTT. It specifies CASSPGLAGGFGTQYF.

The chain uses TRBV6-1 and TRBJ1-2; 8 bases align to TRBD1. Trimming cost V 3 bases and J 7 bases; bases outside gene matches: 10. This CDR3 comprises 15 residues. CDR1 and CDR2 (germline): MNHNS, SASEGT. CDR3 nucleotide sequence: TGTGCCAGCAGTGAGGACAGGGAGAGCATCTCTGGCTACACCTTC. It encodes CASSEDRESISGYTF.

The gene calls are TRBV7-3 and TRBJ2-1; 8 nucleotides match TRBD2. The CDR3 totals 23 residues. V was clipped by 1 base and J by 0 bases; unmatched bases: 23. Germline V CDR1 and CDR2: SGHTA, FQGTGA. The CDR3 nucleotides are TGTGCCAGCAGCTTAATTGTTAGAGGGACCGGGACTAGTTATCCCAGCTCCTACAATGAGCAGTTCTTC. The encoded protein is CASSLIVRGTGTSYPSSYNEQFF.

This rearrangement joins TRBV18 to TRBJ2-3; D might be TRBD2 (5 bases). V was pared by 1 base and J by 2 bases, with 10 bases between. The CDR3 sequence is 15 residues long. Per germline, CDR1 KGHSH and CDR2 LQKENI. This CDR3 is CASSPQDRDTDTQYF. The CDR3 DNA reads TGTGCCAGCTCACCACAGGACCGGGACACAGATACGCAGTATTTT.

This clone was counted a single time. The genes are TRBV30 and TRBJ1-1, with 7 bases lining up with TRBD1. After removal of 2 bases from V and 5 bases from J, the junction contained 5 bases not matched to a gene. CDR3 length: 13 residues. CDR1 is GTSNPN and CDR2 is SVGIG in the germline V gene (reference sequence). CDR3 DNA sequence: TGTGCCTGGAGTCGAGGGGGCTGGACTGAAGCTTTCTTT. Encoded protein: CAWSRGGWTEAFF.

The V call is TRBV19, the J call TRBJ1-1; possible D gene TRBD1, 6 bases. V dropped 6 bases and J dropped 2 bases, with 13 bases sitting between them. Germline V gene data show CDR1 as LNHDA and CDR2 as SQIVND (reference sequence). There are 14 residues in the CDR3. CDR3 DNA sequence: TGTGCCAGTAGGGTCAGGGGAAGTAACACTGAAGCTTTCTTT. Protein sequence: CASRVRGSNTEAFF.

For this clone: This CDR3 fails to terminate in the conserved phenylalanine or tryptophan, so it likely reflects a read error. It is unclear where the CDR3 begins or ends on the DNA, so no DNA is shown, and the CDR3 is as TCRdb lists it. The chain carries TRBV5-4 and TRBJ2-7; TRBD2, the table's D call, was not compared with the DNA. The CDR3 spans 12 residues, counting both ends. The germline CDR1 and CDR2 sequences are SGHNT and YYREEE (reference sequence). This CDR3 is CASSLFGTAPVY.

V gene TRBV7-8 combines with J gene TRBJ2-2; D might be TRBD2 (5 bases). The V and J ends lost 2 bases and 0 bases respectively, with 10 bases between them. Looked up from germline, CDR1 is SGHVS and CDR2 is FQNEAQ. The CDR3 spans 16 residues. The CDR3 DNA sequence: TGTGCCAGCAGCTTAATCGGGGTCGCGAACACCGGGGAGCTGTTTTTT. It is translated as CASSLIGVANTGELFF.

This clone has a handful of counts. The CDR3 here is CASRTGLAGVGELFF. For the CDR3, the DNA is TGCGCCAGCAGAACTGGACTAGCGGGAGTCGGGGAGCTGTTTTTT. This chain links TRBV5-1 with TRBJ2-2; 13 nucleotides align to TRBD2. CDR1 is SGHRS, CDR2 YFSETQ, per germline. Trimming at V came to 5 bases and at J to 7 bases, leaving 5 bases not matched to a gene. The CDR3 runs 15 residues.